This T cell receptor (beta chain) is from a study of T cell responses to AZD1222 COVID-19 vaccine. In this sample, this clone turned up a few times. Its antigen is as yet unknown. This CDR3 is built from 16 residues. Between the trimmed V and J ends, which lost 3 bases and 1 base, there was a span of 16 bases. Germline V gives CDR1 DFQATT, CDR2 SNEGSKA (reference sequence). The assay was immunoSEQ multiplex PCR, and TCRdb's table has in-frame clones only and misses some. The sample holds some 80,000 clones, roughly 82% seen once. Points from the study as a whole: Following two doses of AZD1222, Spike-specific TCR breadth and depth rose. Only after the peak T cell response were repertoires sampled.

The J gene is TRBJ1-5, the V gene TRBV20-1; D is uncertain. The source of this sequence is an adult in good health. The source was peripheral blood, collected on day 0 of AZD1222 vaccination. CDR3 protein: CSASSGRGMSNQPQHF. The DNA for the CDR3 is TGCAGTGCTAGTTCGGGCCGAGGTATGAGCAATCAGCCCCAGCATTTT.